This T cell receptor beta chain comes out of a study of T cells in Graves' hyperthyroidism and ophthalmopathy (dated by TCRdb to about 2019). Concerning the study at large: Peripheral blood samples were taken at the time of initial diagnosis, prior to any treatment. To identify distinguishing TCR V-J signatures, a discovery cohort of 95 to 100 patients was used, comprising 40 to 45 with Graves' ophthalmopathy and around 57 with stable Graves' hyperthyroidism. Prospective prediction of ophthalmopathy was tested in an independent validation cohort consisting of fewer than 20 hyperthyroidism patients and approximately 16 patients who later progressed to ophthalmopathy. The 100 discovery patients were randomly split 7:3 into training and test sets. The study also compared thyroid tissue and blood T-cell repertoires from about six Graves' hyperthyroidism patients. After sampling, hyperthyroidism patients received methimazole starting at 30 mg daily, and ophthalmopathy patients received high-dose intravenous methylprednisolone. The paper describes TCR Vbeta CDR3 sequencing of 135 peripheral blood samples, made up of 43 ophthalmopathy patients, roughly 80 hyperthyroidism patients and 17 progressor patients.

What the research found in general, with its limitations: No statistical method was used to set the sample size in advance, and investigators knew the group allocation. In validation, the model predicted progression to ophthalmopathy with approximately 71% sensitivity and around 72% specificity, a median of 6.5 months before onset. Most expanded thyroid clonotypes (frequency above 0.001) were also detected in blood, a finding suggesting that blood repertoires may reflect thyroid immune responses. A 13 V-J signature model separated ophthalmopathy from stable hyperthyroidism, with around 91% sensitivity and 81.08% specificity in cross-validation and 80%/75% in testing.

Amplification of TCR beta CDR3 regions was carried out from RNA transcripts. A first-round RT-PCR of the TCR CDR3 used the HTBI primer set with the Qiagen OneStep RT-PCR kit. The libraries were constructed in a second round of multiplex PCR and then size-selected and purified. Sequencing of the libraries was done on an Illumina HiSeq2000 using paired-end 100 bp reads. The original pipeline was this. SOAPnuke was used to process the raw data, with reads discarded if the reads contained adapters or uncalled bases, had a mean Phred below 15, or lacked an exact constant-primer or identifier match. High-quality paired reads were merged with COPE v1.2.5, and unique nucleotide sequences were defined as clonotypes. MiTCR v1.1 was used to align clonotypes to the IMGT TRBV, TRBD and TRBJ reference segments. The analysis was restricted to V-J combinations with a frequency above 0.0001, which together covered 98% to 99.2% of the repertoires. The TCS score was defined as the ratio of F50 (clonal expansion) to E x V (chaos), calculated using BLOSUM62-based TCRdist between CDR3 peptides within each V-J. Welch's t-statistics and random forest reduced some 510 V-J features to around 14, which were used in a naive Bayes classifier (R e1071). Starting from the raw public reads, TCRdb applied fastp trimming at Q25, assembled clones with MiXCR and retained in-frame beta chains. Every entry covers one CDR3 protein and lists the most common genes and DNA from its rows. The V and J calls reflect TCRdb's pipeline rather than the authors' work. Within this sample are 160,000 or so distinct CDR3 sequences, with 9.4% of them counted one time only. The leading ten clones occupy 22% of the sample.

This clonotype was counted between two and nine times. Its recognized antigen is unknown. The input lacks base qualities; no much larger clone sits a single base away. Hyperthyroidism patients were newly diagnosed, had a disease duration of under 2 months, and were aged 18 to 65 years. Patients with uncontrolled infections, other autoimmune diseases, pregnancy or lactation were excluded. Clinical symptoms, serum thyroxine and TRAb, thyroid ultrasound, and orbital computed tomography formed the basis for the diagnoses. Blood from progressor patients was collected at the time of first diagnosis with hyperthyroidism, before any ophthalmopathy symptoms had appeared. Ficoll-Paque density gradient centrifugation was used to isolate PBMCs from around 9.1 ml of fresh peripheral blood. Progressor patients were first diagnosed with Graves' hyperthyroidism and then developed ophthalmopathy during follow-up. Total RNA was extracted using Trizol reagent, and RNA quality was assessed on an Agilent 2100 Bioanalyzer.

The source of this sequence is a young woman with Graves' hyperthyroidism that later progressed to Graves' ophthalmopathy. Sequencing was carried out using blood.

CDR3 region: CASSSHLQALGGYEQYF. Read as DNA, the sequence is TGCGCCAGCAGCTCACATCTCCAGGCGTTGGGAGGCTACGAGCAGTACTTC. The V gene is TRBV4-1 and the J gene is TRBJ2-7; the D gene is possibly TRBD2, with 6 bases matching. V was cut back by 5 bases and J by 3 bases, leaving a gap of 23 bases between them. Looking up the germline V gene yields CDR1 MGHRA and CDR2 YSYEKL. The CDR3 runs 17 residues from the cysteine to the phenylalanine. Only CDR3 DNA remains: 51 bases, in frame from the first base.